Listed below are T cell receptor beta chains from one sample, sequenced in a study of T-cell reconstitution after alpha-beta-depleted transplantation in children. TCRdb passed the PCR reads through MiXCR, listing each CDR3 protein once. The profile shows a few hundred thousand distinct CDR3 sequences, over 8% of them singletons. This specimen consisted of PBMCs from the stem cell graft donor, obtained from the stem cell graft. The receptor set was obtained from a human donor who donated a stem cell graft to a child with SCID. The CDR3 runs from the conserved cysteine through the conserved F or W. D genes are given only for firm matches. Only part of the rows carry a size: once, few, many, or a class if the clone is expanded.

D: TRBD2
size: few
V: TRBV4-2
J: TRBJ2-3
CDR3: CASSQAAGESTDTQYF
DNA: TGTGCCAGCAGCCAAGCAGCGGGGGAGAGCACAGATACGCAGTATTTT

D: NA
size: few
V: TRBV7-9
J: TRBJ2-7
CDR3: CASSGLIEQYF
DNA: TGTGCCAGCAGCGGGCTGATCGAGCAGTACTTC

D: NA
size: NA
V: TRBV5-1
J: TRBJ2-1
CDR3: CASSPWDPTPTDEQFF
DNA: TGCGCCAGCAGCCCATGGGACCCAACTCCAACCGATGAGCAGTTCTTC

D: NA
size: few
V: TRBV5-1
J: TRBJ1-2
CDR3: CASSPGPLSGYTF
DNA: TGCGCCAGCAGCCCGGGACCCCTCTCTGGCTACACCTTC

D: TRBD1
size: few
V: TRBV29-1
J: TRBJ2-7
CDR3: CSVEATGGWEQYF
DNA: TGCAGCGTTGAAGCCACAGGGGGCTGGGAGCAGTACTTC

D: TRBD2
size: many
V: TRBV7-9
J: TRBJ2-3
CDR3: CASSSLAASTDTQYF
DNA: TGTGCCAGCAGCTCTCTAGCGGCTAGCACAGATACGCAGTATTTT

D: NA
size: NA
V: TRBV7-9
J: TRBJ2-3
CDR3: CASSLMATDTQYF
DNA: TGTGCCAGCAGCTTAATGGCTACAGATACGCAGTATTTT

D: TRBD2
size: few
V: TRBV7-6
J: TRBJ2-2
CDR3: CASSLRGETNTGELFF
DNA: TGTGCCAGCAGCTTACGGGGGGAAACGAACACCGGGGAGCTGTTTTTT

D: NA
size: few
V: TRBV3-1
J: TRBJ2-7
CDR3: CASSQREYQQYF
DNA: TGTGCCAGCAGCCAAAGAGAGTATCAGCAGTACTTC

D: TRBD1
size: NA
V: TRBV7-8
J: TRBJ1-1
CDR3: CASRRTGGYNTEAFF
DNA: TGTGCCAGCAGGCGGACAGGGGGATATAACACTGAAGCTTTCTTT

D: TRBD2
size: few
V: TRBV20-1
J: TRBJ2-3
CDR3: CSARPGRTSGGVYADTQYF
DNA: TGCAGTGCTCGACCCGGCCGGACTAGCGGGGGGGTCTACGCAGATACGCAGTATTTT

D: NA
size: many
V: TRBV5-1
J: TRBJ1-1
CDR3: CASSPLGRGTEAFF
DNA: TGCGCCAGCAGCCCACTAGGGAGGGGCACTGAAGCTTTCTTT

D: TRBD2
size: few
V: TRBV11-3
J: TRBJ2-5
CDR3: CASSKLAWETQYF
DNA: TGTGCCAGCAGCAAACTAGCGTGGGAGACCCAGTACTTC

D: NA
size: NA
V: TRBV7-9
J: TRBJ2-7
CDR3: CASSSGVNYEQYF
DNA: TGTGCCAGCAGCTCGGGAGTTAACTACGAGCAGTACTTC

D: NA
size: NA
V: TRBV3-1
J: TRBJ1-2
CDR3: CASSHRGGNYGYTF
DNA: TGTGCCAGCAGCCATCGGGGAGGGAACTATGGCTACACCTTC

D: TRBD1
size: NA
V: TRBV5-5
J: TRBJ2-7
CDR3: CASSLNSPPDRVTYEQYF
DNA: TGTGCCAGCAGCTTGAATTCTCCACCAGACAGGGTGACCTACGAGCAGTACTTC

D: NA
size: NA
V: TRBV10-3
J: TRBJ2-5
CDR3: CAISESAALISTQYF
DNA: TGTGCCATCAGTGAGTCTGCAGCCTTGATTTCGACCCAGTACTTC

D: NA
size: few
V: TRBV9
J: TRBJ2-3
CDR3: CASSVGPSTDTQYF
DNA: TGTGCCAGCAGCGTAGGGCCAAGCACAGATACGCAGTATTTT

D: NA
size: few
V: TRBV12-3/TRBV12-4
J: TRBJ1-1
CDR3: CASSLAPQDTASTEAFF
DNA: TGTGCCAGCAGTTTAGCGCCCCAGGATACCGCCTCGACTGAAGCTTTCTTT

D: NA
size: NA
V: TRBV29-1
J: TRBJ2-6
CDR3: CSVESPIPGANVLTF
DNA: TGCAGCGTTGAAAGCCCCATACCTGGGGCCAACGTCCTGACTTTC

D: NA
size: few
V: TRBV12-3/TRBV12-4
J: TRBJ2-2
CDR3: CASSLELGGELFF
DNA: TGTGCCAGCAGTTTAGAACTGGGCGGGGAGCTGTTTTTT

D: TRBD1
size: many
V: TRBV28
J: TRBJ1-2
CDR3: CASSPRTGLYGYTF
DNA: TGTGCCAGCAGCCCCCGGACAGGCCTCTATGGCTACACCTTC

D: NA
size: few
V: TRBV5-1
J: TRBJ2-3
CDR3: CASSLRVAADTQYF
DNA: TGCGCCAGCAGCTTGAGGGTAGCCGCAGATACGCAGTATTTT

D: TRBD1
size: NA
V: TRBV4-2
J: TRBJ1-1
CDR3: CASSQDNRGAFKAFF
DNA: TGTGCCAGCAGCCAAGATAACAGGGGGGCCTTTAAAGCTTTCTTT

D: NA
size: NA
V: TRBV5-6
J: TRBJ2-5
CDR3: CASSLSPRKQETQYF
DNA: TGTGCCAGCAGCTTGTCCCCCAGGAAACAAGAGACCCAGTACTTC

D: NA
size: few
V: TRBV6-5
J: TRBJ2-1
CDR3: CASSYQGLSSYNEQFF
DNA: TGTGCCAGCAGTTACCAGGGTTTAAGCTCCTACAATGAGCAGTTCTTC

D: NA
size: NA
V: TRBV9
J: TRBJ2-2
CDR3: CASSVLQGGPNTGELFF
DNA: TGTGCCAGCAGCGTATTGCAGGGGGGGCCGAACACCGGGGAGCTGTTTTTT

D: NA
size: few
V: TRBV29-1
J: TRBJ1-1
CDR3: CSVDTQKPGLEVFF
DNA: TGCAGCGTTGATACACAGAAACCAGGGCTTGAAGTTTTCTTT

D: NA
size: few
V: TRBV27
J: TRBJ2-7
CDR3: CASSLYSGTSLYEQYF
DNA: TGTGCCAGCAGTTTATACTCGGGGACTTCTCTCTACGAGCAGTACTTC

D: NA
size: NA
V: TRBV10-3
J: TRBJ1-1
CDR3: CAISGGRQNTEAFF
DNA: TGTGCCATCAGTGGCGGGCGGCAGAACACTGAAGCTTTCTTT

D: NA
size: NA
V: TRBV12-3/TRBV12-4
J: TRBJ2-7
CDR3: CASSTGATTHYEQYF
DNA: TGTGCCAGCAGTACCGGGGCCACGACTCACTACGAGCAGTACTTC

D: NA
size: once
V: TRBV20-1
J: TRBJ2-5
CDR3: CSGGYTSVVETQYF
DNA: TGCAGTGGGGGGTATACCAGTGTCGTAGAGACCCAGTACTTC

D: TRBD1
size: few
V: TRBV5-1
J: TRBJ1-1
CDR3: CASRSLQGYTEAFF
DNA: TGCGCCAGCCGTAGTTTACAGGGGTACACTGAAGCTTTCTTT

D: NA
size: few
V: TRBV7-9
J: TRBJ1-2
CDR3: CASSSAGSYYGYTF
DNA: TGTGCCAGCAGCTCAGCGGGCTCCTACTATGGCTACACCTTC

D: NA
size: NA
V: TRBV25-1
J: TRBJ2-3
CDR3: CASSELAGSTDTQYF
DNA: TGTGCCAGCAGTGAGCTGGCGGGAAGCACAGATACGCAGTATTTT

D: NA
size: NA
V: TRBV12-3/TRBV12-4
J: TRBJ1-4
CDR3: CASQLGGREKLFF
DNA: TGTGCCAGCCAACTGGGAGGGCGTGAAAAACTGTTTTTT

D: TRBD2
size: NA
V: TRBV18
J: TRBJ2-1
CDR3: CASSPPTSGGEQFF
DNA: TGTGCCAGCTCACCACCGACTAGCGGGGGAGAGCAGTTCTTC

D: TRBD2
size: NA
V: TRBV3-1
J: TRBJ2-3
CDR3: CASSHGGGTETQYF
DNA: TGTGCCAGCAGCCACGGGGGGGGCACAGAGACGCAGTATTTT

D: NA
size: many
V: TRBV10-3
J: TRBJ1-1
CDR3: CASRPPGRNTEAFF
DNA: TGTGCCTCGAGACCCCCCGGGAGGAACACTGAAGCTTTCTTT

D: TRBD1
size: few
V: TRBV7-6
J: TRBJ2-5
CDR3: CASSNGQARTQYF
DNA: TGTGCCAGCAGCAACGGACAGGCCAGGACCCAGTACTTC

D: NA
size: few
V: TRBV6-2/TRBV6-3
J: TRBJ2-7
CDR3: CASSYIWGRGYEQYF
DNA: TGTGCCAGCAGTTACATCTGGGGACGGGGGTACGAGCAGTACTTC

D: TRBD2
size: NA
V: TRBV6-5
J: TRBJ2-1
CDR3: CASSYSTSGGVYNEQFF
DNA: TGTGCCAGCAGTTACTCGACTAGCGGGGGGGTCTACAATGAGCAGTTCTTC